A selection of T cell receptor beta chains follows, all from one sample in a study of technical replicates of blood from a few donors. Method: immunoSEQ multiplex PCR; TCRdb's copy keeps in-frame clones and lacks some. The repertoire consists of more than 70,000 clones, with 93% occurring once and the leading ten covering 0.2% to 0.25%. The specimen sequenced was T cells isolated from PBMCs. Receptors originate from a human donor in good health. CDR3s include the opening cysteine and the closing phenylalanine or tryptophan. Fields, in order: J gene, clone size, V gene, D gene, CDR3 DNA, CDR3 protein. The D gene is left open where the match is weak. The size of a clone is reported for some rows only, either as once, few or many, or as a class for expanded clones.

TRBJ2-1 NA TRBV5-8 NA TGTGCCAGCAGCTTCATATCTAGGGGGGGCCATTCCTACAATGAGCAGTTCTTC CASSFISRGGHSYNEQFF
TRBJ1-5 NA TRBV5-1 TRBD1 TGCGCCAGCAGCTGGGACAGTTTCTCAAATCAGCCCCAGCATTTT CASSWDSFSNQPQHF
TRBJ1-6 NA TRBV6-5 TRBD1 TGTGCCAGCAGGCAGGTACAGGGGAATTCACCCCTCCACTTT CASRQVQGNSPLHF
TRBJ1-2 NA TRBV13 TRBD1 TGTGCCAGCAGCGGATCAGGGGGGACAGGGTCATATGGCTACACCTTC CASSGSGGTGSYGYTF
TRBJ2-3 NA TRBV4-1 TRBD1 TGCGCCAGCAGGGCCGAACACAGGGGCGGTGCAGATACGCAGTATTTT CASRAEHRGGADTQYF
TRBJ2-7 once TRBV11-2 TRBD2 TGTGCCAGCAGCACAGCGGGGGGGATTTTAGAGCAGTACTTC CASSTAGGILEQYF
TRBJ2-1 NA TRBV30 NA TGTGCCTCAATATCTAAGAGCTCCTACAATGAGCAGTTCTTC CASISKSSYNEQFF
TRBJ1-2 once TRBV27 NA TGTGCCAGCGCTTTTACCCGCGGGGGCGACTATGGCTACACCTTC CASAFTRGGDYGYTF
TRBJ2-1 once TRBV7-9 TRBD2 TGTGCCAGCAGCTTCGGGCGGGAGAACCCCAATGAGCAGTTCTTC CASSFGRENPNEQFF
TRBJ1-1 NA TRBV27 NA TGTGCCAGCAGTTCCCTCCTAAGAGGGTTGCGGGTAGACACTGAAGCTTTCTTT CASSSLLRGLRVDTEAFF
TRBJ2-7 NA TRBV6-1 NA TGTGCCAGCAGTGAAGCAGTTGTCACCGGAGCCCGGTACGAGCAGTACTTC CASSEAVVTGARYEQYF
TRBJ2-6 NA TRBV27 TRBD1 TGTGCCAGCAGTTCCCCGGGACAGGGGGCCCCTGGGGCCAACGTCCTGACTTTC CASSSPGQGAPGANVLTF
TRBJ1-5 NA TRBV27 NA TGTGCCAGCAGACCCGGTTTGTCGAATCAGCCCCAGCATTTT CASRPGLSNQPQHF
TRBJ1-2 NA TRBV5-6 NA TGTGCCAGCAGCTACTACTCAGCGGTGAACTATGGCTACACCTTC CASSYYSAVNYGYTF
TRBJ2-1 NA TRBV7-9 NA TGTGCCAGCAGACTTACCGGGACATTGTACAATGAGCAGTTCTTC CASRLTGTLYNEQFF
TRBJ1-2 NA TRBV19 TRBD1 TGTGCCAGTAGTACTGACAGGGCGGGTGGCTACACCTTC CASSTDRAGGYTF
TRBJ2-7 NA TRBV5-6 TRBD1 TGTGCCAGCAGGACGGGACAGGGAGCCTACGAGCAGTACTTC CASRTGQGAYEQYF
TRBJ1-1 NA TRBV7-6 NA TGTGCCAGCAGCTTATTTGTTGGGGGGGATCACACTGAAGCTTTCTTT CASSLFVGGDHTEAFF
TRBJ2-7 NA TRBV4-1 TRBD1 TGCGCCAGCAGCCAAGCATTTGGGACAGCAACCTACGAGCAGTACTTC CASSQAFGTATYEQYF
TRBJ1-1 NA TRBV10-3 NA TGTGCCACCCAGGGGATTGTGAACACTGAAGCTTTCTTT CATQGIVNTEAFF
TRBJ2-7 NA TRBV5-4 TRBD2 TGTGCCAGCAAGAGCGGGGGATCCTACGAGCAGTACTTC CASKSGGSYEQYF
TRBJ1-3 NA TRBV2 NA TGTGCCAGCAGTGAGTTGACAGGCGGCCCTTTGAGCACCATATATTTT CASSELTGGPLSTIYF
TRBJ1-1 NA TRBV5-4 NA TGTGCCAGCAGCTTGGGTATAATGAACACTGAAGCTTTCTTT CASSLGIMNTEAFF
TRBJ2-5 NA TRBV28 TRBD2 TGTGCCAGCCAAATAGCGGGAGAAGAGACCCAGTACTTC CASQIAGEETQYF
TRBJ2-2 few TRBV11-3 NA TGTGCCAGCAGCGCCGACAGTCCGGCGCGAGCCGGGGAGCTGTTTTTT CASSADSPARAGELFF
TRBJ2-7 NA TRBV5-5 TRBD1 TGTGCCAGCAGCCCGGGACAGGGGCCTTACTACGAGCAGTACTTC CASSPGQGPYYEQYF
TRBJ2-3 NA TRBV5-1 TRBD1 TGCGCCAGCAGACCTGGACAGGGGACAGATACGCAGTATTTT CASRPGQGTDTQYF
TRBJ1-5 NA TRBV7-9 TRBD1 TGTGCCAGCAGCCGACAGGGAGAGGGTCAGCCCCAGCATTTT CASSRQGEGQPQHF
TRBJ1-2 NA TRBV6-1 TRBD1 TGTGCCAGCAACATCAGACAGGGTCAGGATGGCTACACCTTC CASNIRQGQDGYTF
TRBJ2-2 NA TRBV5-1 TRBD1 TGCGCCAGCAGCGGGGACAGGTTGAACACCGGGGAGCTGTTTTTT CASSGDRLNTGELFF
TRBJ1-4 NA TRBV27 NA TGTGCCAGCACTGATCTGGGACACTCTAATGAAAAACTGTTTTTT CASTDLGHSNEKLFF
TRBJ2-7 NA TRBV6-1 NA TGTGCCAGCAGTGCCCCCAGCGACCGTCCCTGGGAGCAGTACTTC CASSAPSDRPWEQYF
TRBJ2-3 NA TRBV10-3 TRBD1 TGTGCCATCACCGGACAGGGGAGCACAGATACGCAGTATTTT CAITGQGSTDTQYF
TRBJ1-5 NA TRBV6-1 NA TGTGCCAGCAGTTCACAGGGTTTTAATCAGCCCCAGCATTTT CASSSQGFNQPQHF
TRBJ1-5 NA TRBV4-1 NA TGCGCCAGCAGCCAACGGGTGAATCAGCCCCAGCATTTT CASSQRVNQPQHF
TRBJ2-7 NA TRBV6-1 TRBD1 TGTGCAAGCGGGGGACAGGGGTATAACGAGCAGTACTTC CASGGQGYNEQYF
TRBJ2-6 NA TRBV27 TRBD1 TGTGCCAGCAGTCCGGGGACAGGGTCCCCCTCTGGGGCCAACGTCCTGACTTTC CASSPGTGSPSGANVLTF
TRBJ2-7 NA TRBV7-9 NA TGTGCCAGCAGCCCTTACTTCGCAGGGGGGTTATCCTACGAGCAGTACTTC CASSPYFAGGLSYEQYF
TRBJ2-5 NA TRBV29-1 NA TGCAGCGTTGGTCGCAGGTTCCAAGAGACCCAGTACTTC CSVGRRFQETQYF
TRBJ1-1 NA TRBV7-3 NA TGTGCCAGCAGCCTGGGACAGAACACTGAAGCTTTCTTT CASSLGQNTEAFF
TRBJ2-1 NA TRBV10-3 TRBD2 TGTGCCATCAAGGGGCGGGGGGAGCACAATGAGCAGTTCTTC CAIKGRGEHNEQFF
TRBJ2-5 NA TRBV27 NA TGTGCCAGCAGTTCTCCCCGGGAGACCCAGTACTTC CASSSPRETQYF